The 31 T cell receptor beta chains given below trace back to one sample, sequenced in a study of blood T cell repertoires in COVID-19. Sequencing was performed with immunoSEQ multiplex PCR; in TCRdb, only in-frame clones are kept and a portion is missing. This table holds around 380,000 clones, about 80% found once. Sequences were obtained from peripheral blood. The receptors derive from a human donor with acute or convalescent COVID-19. The donor label of this sample is uncertain.

The chain recombines TRBV6-2 or TRBV6-3 with TRBJ2-3, with 7 positions matching TRBD1. V lost 6 bases and J lost 5; bases outside the gene matches: 14. This CDR3 region has 16 residues. Germline V gene sequence: CDR1 MNHEY, CDR2 SVGEGT. DNA for the CDR3: TGTGCCAGCAGCCCGAGGGGGCCTGCTGTGAAAGATACGCAGTATTTT. Its protein is CASSPRGPAVKDTQYF.

This clone was detected once. The CDR3 sequence: CASSMTGDYGYTF. The DNA of the CDR3 is TGTGCCAGTAGTATGACAGGGGACTATGGCTACACCTTC. The rearrangement uses TRBV19 and TRBJ1-2; 8 bases are a match to TRBD1. The trim removed 3 bases at V and 3 bases at J, leaving 0 bases unmatched. Germline V gives CDR1 LNHDA, CDR2 SQIVND (reference sequence). The length of the CDR3 is 13 residues.

The chain employs TRBV24-1 and TRBJ2-5; possible D gene TRBD1, 6 bases. The germline V gene has CDR1 KGHDR and CDR2 SFDVKD. V lost 2 bases and J 5 bases, leaving 17 bases between the germline ends. This CDR3 has 16 amino acids. The CDR3 here is CATSDWTPGAWETQYF. CDR3 in DNA: TGTGCCACCAGTGATTGGACCCCAGGGGCGTGGGAGACCCAGTACTTC.

The CDR3 protein is CASSEGGPLVANSGELFF. DNA of the CDR3: TGTGCCAGCAGTGAAGGGGGGCCATTAGTCGCCAACTCCGGGGAGCTGTTTTTT. The J gene is TRBJ2-2, the V gene TRBV6-1; possible D gene TRBD1, 6 bases. The CDR3 loop spans 18 amino acids. Germline loops: CDR1 MNHNS, CDR2 SASEGT. Trimming took 1 base from V and 6 from J, leaving 21 bases between them.

This clone was detected only once. The sample holds other DNA sequences that translate to the same CDR3. V and J are TRBV11-2 and TRBJ1-5; 8 bases fit TRBD1. V was clipped by 5 bases and J by 2 bases; unmatched bases: 5. CDR3 length equals 15 residues. The germline V gene has CDR1 SGHAT and CDR2 FQNNGV. The CDR3 bases are TGTGCCAGCAGCCGAGGGACAGGCGGCAATCAGCCCCAGCATTTT. This codes for CASSRGTGGNQPQHF.

The chain recombines TRBV27 with TRBJ1-6, with D perhaps matching TRBD1 (5 bases). Trimming removed 3 bases at V and 9 bases at J, with 12 bases between. The CDR3 totals 14 residues. Germline CDR1 MNHEY, CDR2 SMNVEV (reference sequence). The CDR3 region is CASSFGGTGSPLHF. Here the CDR3 DNA reads TGTGCCAGCAGTTTCGGGGGGACTGGTTCACCCCTCCACTTT.

This clone was seen only a few times. The chain is built from TRBV30 and TRBJ1-6; D gene uncertain. Trimming cost V 3 bases and J 7 bases, with 28 bases left between them. The germline V gene has CDR1 GTSNPN and CDR2 SVGIG (reference sequence). The CDR3 is 19 amino acids. The CDR3 loop reads CAWRAVGRALPIWNSPLHF. The CDR3 nucleotides read TGTGCCTGGAGAGCGGTCGGAAGGGCTCTCCCGATATGGAATTCACCCCTCCACTTT.

This sequence joins TRBV28 and TRBJ2-3; TRBD2 matches at 7 bases. Germline CDR1 is MDHEN and CDR2 is SYDVKM. The length of the CDR3 is 15 residues. The J segment lost 9 bases and the V segment lost 5 bases, leaving 14 bases of the junction unmatched. CDR3 nucleotides: TGTGCCAGCAGTCCCCCGGGGGGATTGTCGGGGACGCAGTATTTT. Translation gives CASSPPGGLSGTQYF.

The chain links TRBV9 to TRBJ2-1, with TRBD1 matching over 7 bases. Germline trimming cut 4 bases from V and 1 base from J; bases unmatched to any gene: 8. There are 16 residues in the CDR3. CDR1 and CDR2 from the germline V gene are SGDLS and YYNGEE. The CDR3 DNA follows: TGTGCCAGCAGCACCCAGACAGGGCGGTCCTACAATGAGCAGTTCTTC. As protein: CASSTQTGRSYNEQFF.

This rearrangement joins TRBV7-8 to TRBJ2-7, with 14 bases fitting TRBD2. The CDR3 length is 19 residues. The V segment lost 3 bases and the J segment 1 base; nucleotides outside the gene matches: 11. The germline V gene has CDR1 SGHVS and CDR2 FQNEAQ. For the CDR3, the DNA is TGTGCCAGCAGCTTTACTAAGGGACTAGCGGGGGCCAGATCCTACGAGCAGTACTTC. Translating it yields CASSFTKGLAGARSYEQYF.

The genes are TRBV11-2 and TRBJ2-7, with 9 bases aligning to TRBD2. J gave up 1 base and V 2 bases, and 3 bases lay outside the gene matches. Germline CDR1 and CDR2: SGHAT and FQNNGV. This CDR3 has 15 amino acids. CDR3 nucleotide sequence: TGTGCCAGCAGCTTACTAGCGGGAACGTCCTACGAGCAGTACTTC. Protein sequence: CASSLLAGTSYEQYF. The full variable domain, rest sourced from reference TRBV11-2 and TRBJ2-7, is EAGVAQSPRYKIIEKRQSVAFWCNPISGHATLYWYQQILGQGPKLLIQFQNNGVVDDSQLPKDRFSAERLKGVDSTLKIQPAKLEDSAVYLCASSLLAGTSYEQYFGPGTRLTVT.

The V and J genes are TRBV2 and TRBJ2-7, with TRBD1 matching 9 bases. V was pared by 6 bases and J by 5 bases, with 8 bases of the junction left unmatched. The CDR3 runs 14 residues. In germline, CDR1 is SNHLY, CDR2 FYNNEI. Here the CDR3 reads CASSGGTGSHEQYF. In nucleotides, the CDR3 is TGTGCCAGCAGCGGGGGGACAGGGTCCCACGAGCAGTACTTC.

The CDR3 sequence is CASSLRTLAYEQYF. The CDR3 DNA sequence: TGTGCCAGCAGCCTACGGACTCTCGCCTACGAGCAGTACTTC. The V gene is TRBV28, the J gene TRBJ2-7, with D tentatively TRBD2 (5 bases). CDR3 size: 14 residues. V gave up 6 bases and J gave up 2 bases, with 14 bases separating them. Germline lookup yields CDR1 MDHEN and CDR2 SYDVKM.

The chain couples TRBV3-1 (or the pseudogene TRBV3-2) to TRBJ1-2, with no clear D. The CDR3 contains 12 residues. Germline V gene lookup returns CDR1 LGHDT and CDR2 YNNKEL (reference sequence). V was clipped by 1 base and J by 7 bases, with 7 bases between them. The CDR3 region is CASSQGHSGYTF. The CDR3 DNA is TGTGCCAGCAGCCAAGGTCACTCTGGCTACACCTTC.

The genes are TRBV10-1 and TRBJ2-7; perhaps TRBD1 as D (5 bases). Trimming removed 5 bases from V and 4 bases from J, with 12 bases in between. The CDR3 totals 13 residues. Germline assignment: CDR1 WNHNN and CDR2 SYGVQD (reference sequence). CDR3 nucleotide sequence: TGCGCCAGCAGTTCGGGTGACAGATACGAGCAGTACTTC. Amino acid sequence: CASSSGDRYEQYF.

The chain links TRBV15 to TRBJ1-2; D might be TRBD1 (5 bases). The CDR3 is 15 amino acids. V lost 3 bases and J lost 6, with 17 bases in between. Germline lookup yields CDR1 LNHNV and CDR2 YYDKDF (reference sequence). CDR3 bases: TGTGCCACCAGCAGTGACATGGGGGGTCCCCATGGCTACACCTTC. Its protein is CATSSDMGGPHGYTF.

V and J are TRBV5-1 and TRBJ1-3; D not certain. Germline-derived CDR1 and CDR2 are SGHRS and YFSETQ. Trimming removed 5 bases from V and 0 bases from J, with 9 bases in between. CDR3 length: 14 residues. CDR3 residues: CASRSPGSGNTIYF. CDR3 bases: TGCGCCAGCAGATCCCCGGGCTCTGGAAACACCATATATTTT. Drawing the rest from reference TRBV5-1 and TRBJ1-3, the complete variable domain is KAGVTQTPRYLIKTRGQQVTLSCSPISGHRSVSWYQQTPGQGLQFLFEYFSETQRNKGNFPGRFSGRQFSNSRSEMNVSTLELGDSALYLCASRSPGSGNTIYFGEGSWLTVV.

The V gene is TRBV15, the J gene TRBJ1-3, with a tentative D call TRBD1 (5 bases). The CDR3 consists of 14 residues. In germline, CDR1 is LNHNV, CDR2 YYDKDF (reference sequence). With 5 bases removed from V and 2 bases from J, the gap between germline ends came to 10 bases. The CDR3 sequence: CATSRGEAGNTIYF. The DNA for the CDR3 is TGTGCCACCAGCCGGGGGGAGGCTGGAAACACCATATATTTT.

This clone was picked up one time. The rearrangement joins TRBV7-9 to TRBJ1-2; D is perhaps TRBD1 (6 bases). CDR1 is SEHNR, CDR2 FQNEAQ, per germline (reference sequence). CDR3 length: 16 residues. V was cut by 5 bases and J by 8 bases, with 24 bases left in between. CDR3 loop: CASSGPPQGSLWGYTF. The CDR3, as DNA: TGTGCCAGCAGCGGGCCACCACAGGGCTCTCTATGGGGCTACACCTTC.

This chain links TRBV27 with TRBJ1-4; D not resolved. CDR1 and CDR2 (germline): MNHEY, SMNVEV (reference sequence). The CDR3 is 13 amino acids. Trimming left V 3 bases short and J 7 bases short, with 9 bases between. The CDR3 DNA sequence: TGTGCCAGCAGTTTTTGGCCGGGTGAAAAACTGTTTTTT. This gives the protein CASSFWPGEKLFF.

V usage is TRBV13 and J usage is TRBJ1-2, with D tentatively TRBD1 (5 bases). The V end was cut by 5 bases, the J end by 5 bases, with 15 bases between. The CDR3 has 14 amino acids. Looked up from germline, CDR1 is PRHDT and CDR2 is FYEKMQ (reference sequence). CDR3 sequence (DNA): TGTGCCAGCAGCCTAAAAGGGACTCGGTATGGCTACACCTTC. Amino acids: CASSLKGTRYGYTF.

The chain combines TRBV12-3 or TRBV12-4 with TRBJ2-3, with D possibly TRBD1 on 5 matching bases. Trimming took 6 bases from V and 9 from J, leaving 13 bases between them. CDR3 length: 12 residues. CDR3 region: CASSKTVWTQYF. CDR3 DNA sequence: TGTGCCAGCAGCAAGACAGTATGGACGCAGTATTTT.

The V call is TRBV18, the J call TRBJ1-3; unclear D gene. Trimming removed 6 bases from V and 4 bases from J, with 16 bases in between. Germline values: CDR1 KGHSH, CDR2 LQKENI. The CDR3 loop spans 15 amino acids. CDR3 bases: TGTGCCAGCTCCCCCATGCGAGATGCGGGAAACACCATATATTTT. Its protein product is CASSPMRDAGNTIYF.

The chain carries TRBV5-1 and TRBJ2-1; a weak D match, TRBD2 (6 bases). The germline V gene has CDR1 SGHRS and CDR2 YFSETQ. The CDR3 is 13 amino acids. Trimming shortened V by 7 bases and J by 4 bases, and 12 bases separated the two germline ends. As DNA, the CDR3 is TGCGCCAGCTCTCCGGGACTGTACAATGAGCAGTTCTTC. Protein product: CASSPGLYNEQFF. The whole variable domain, filled in from reference TRBV5-1 and TRBJ2-1, reads KAGVTQTPRYLIKTRGQQVTLSCSPISGHRSVSWYQQTPGQGLQFLFEYFSETQRNKGNFPGRFSGRQFSNSRSEMNVSTLELGDSALYLCASSPGLYNEQFFGPGTRLTVL.

The chain combines TRBV5-1 with TRBJ2-7; D might be TRBD1 (6 bases). This CDR3 comprises 14 residues. The V gene's germline CDR1 is SGHRS and CDR2 YFSETQ. The germline V and J ends were trimmed by 0 bases and 2 bases, with 9 bases remaining between them. The CDR3 DNA follows: TGCGCCAGCAGCTTGGGGGCAGGGGCCTACGAGCAGTACTTC. Protein product: CASSLGAGAYEQYF.

The chain joins TRBV2 to TRBJ1-6; 7 nucleotides match TRBD1. The CDR3 has 17 residues. CDR1 is SNHLY, CDR2 FYNNEI, per germline. Germline trimming cut 3 bases from V and 7 bases from J; bases unmatched to any gene: 12. The CDR3 reads CASSDPTSTRGNSPLHF. The CDR3 bases are TGTGCCAGCAGTGACCCGACCTCAACCAGGGGGAATTCACCCCTCCACTTT.

The rearrangement uses TRBV9 and TRBJ2-5; 8 bases are a match to TRBD2. Per the germline V gene, CDR1 is SGDLS and CDR2 is YYNGEE. V gave up 0 bases and J gave up 2 bases; unmatched junction bases: 3. The CDR3 is 15 amino acids. For the CDR3, the DNA is TGTGCCAGCAGCGTAGGCAGCGGGGGACAAGAGACCCAGTACTTC. It translates to CASSVGSGGQETQYF.

V is TRBV2 and J is TRBJ1-6; 9 bases are shared with TRBD1. CDR3 length equals 15 residues. Trimming removed 4 bases from V and 7 bases from J; junction bases left unmatched: 5. CDR1 and CDR2 from the germline V gene are SNHLY and FYNNEI. CDR3 amino acids: CASSALTGGNSPLHF. In DNA, the CDR3 is TGTGCCAGCAGTGCCCTGACAGGGGGGAATTCACCCCTCCACTTT. Based on the CDR3 plus reference TRBV2 and TRBJ1-6, the full variable domain is EPEVTQTPSHQVTQMGQEVILRCVPISNHLYFYWYRQILGQKVEFLVSFYNNEISEKSEIFDDQFSVERPDGSNFTLKIRSTKLEDSAMYFCASSALTGGNSPLHFGNGTRLTVT.

This chain uses TRBV11-1 with TRBJ1-1; the D is unclear. Trimming cost V 4 bases and J 0 bases, with 12 bases left between them. Germline assignment: CDR1 SGHAT and CDR2 FQDESV (reference sequence). CDR3 length equals 15 residues. The CDR3 sequence is CASSSYERMNTEAFF. In nucleotides, the CDR3 is TGTGCCAGCAGCTCCTATGAGAGGATGAACACTGAAGCTTTCTTT. The full variable domain, rest sourced from reference TRBV11-1 and TRBJ1-1, is EAEVAQSPRYKITEKSQAVAFWCDPISGHATLYWYRQILGQGPELLVQFQDESVVDDSQLPKDRFSAERLKGVDSTLKIQPAELGDSAMYLCASSSYERMNTEAFFGQGTRLTVV.

A remark on this clone: Different DNA sequences within this sample yield the same CDR3. J is TRBJ2-7 and V is TRBV4-2; tentatively, D is TRBD2 (5 bases). V lost 0 bases to trimming and J lost 7 bases, with 13 bases between them. The germline CDR1 and CDR2 sequences are LGHNA and YNFKEQ. The CDR3 extends over 14 amino acids. For the CDR3, the DNA is TGTGCCAGCAGCCAAGATCGTCTAGCCGGAGAGCAGTACTTC. It is translated as CASSQDRLAGEQYF.

CDR3 sequence: CASSRQGNSNEKLFF. CDR3 in DNA: TGTGCCAGCAGCCGACAGGGGAATAGTAATGAAAAACTGTTTTTT. This rearrangement joins TRBV14 to TRBJ1-4; 8 bases agree with TRBD1. V shed 4 bases, J shed 4 bases, and the junction held 5 bases outside the gene matches. The CDR3 loop spans 15 amino acids. The germline gives CDR1 SGHDN, CDR2 FVKESK.